These 20 T cell receptor beta chains share one sample of origin, sequenced in a study of spatial heterogeneity in lung cancer. Findings and limits, study-wide: The number of expanded tumor alpha and beta chains correlated with mutation number.

TCRdb reanalysed the 5' RACE reads using MiXCR and keeps one entry per CDR3 protein. The profile shows some 15,000 distinct CDR3 sequences, 4% to 5% of them singletons. Antigens of these TCRs are unknown. Documented time point: sample taken at primary tumor resection. The source material was lung tumor tissue, sampled at surgery. The source is a female donor with early-stage non-small cell lung cancer.

This clonotype was found many times. V and J are TRBV2 and TRBJ2-3; TRBD2 aligns across 8 bases. The CDR3 contains 15 residues. Unmatched junction bases numbered 8, after V lost 7 bases and J lost 2 bases. In germline, CDR1 is SNHLY, CDR2 FYNNEI. The CDR3 DNA reads TGTGCCAGCACCTCCGGGGGGGGTGTCACAGATACGCAGTATTTT. This encodes CASTSGGGVTDTQYF. Full variable domain (rest looked up from reference TRBV2 and TRBJ2-3): EPEVTQTPSHQVTQMGQEVILRCVPISNHLYFYWYRQILGQKVEFLVSFYNNEISEKSEIFDDQFSVERPDGSNFTLKIRSTKLEDSAMYFCASTSGGGVTDTQYFGPGTRLTVL.

Ten or more counts support this clonotype. DNA of the CDR3: TGTGCCAGCAGCTTATGGACTGCAGATACGCAGTATTTT. It encodes CASSLWTADTQYF. The rearrangement links TRBV7-6 to TRBJ2-3; D might be TRBD2 (5 bases). V was pared by 2 bases and J by 4 bases, with 7 bases between. Germline CDR1 is SGHVS and CDR2 is FNYEAQ. CDR3 length equals 13 residues.

At least ten counts were recorded for this clonotype. The CDR3 nucleotides are TGCGCCAGCAGCTTGGAGCGGGCGCAGTTCTTC. This gives the protein CASSLERAQFF. The V gene is TRBV5-1, the J gene TRBJ2-1; D perhaps matches TRBD2 (6 bases). The CDR3 is made up of 11 amino acids. V lost 0 bases and J lost 12, with 7 bases in between. In germline, CDR1 is SGHRS, CDR2 YFSETQ.

This clonotype was recorded a few times. The rearrangement links TRBV7-2 to TRBJ2-7; no clear D gene. V dropped 10 bases and J dropped 3 bases, with 22 bases sitting between them. The CDR3 runs 15 residues. Germline CDR1 SGHTA, CDR2 FQGNSA. The CDR3 bases are TGTGCCACCGCAGCAGCTTCGACGGGTCGCTACGAGCAGTACTTC. Protein sequence: CATAAASTGRYEQYF. Combining the CDR3 with reference TRBV7-2 and TRBJ2-7 gives the whole variable domain GAGVSQSPSNKVTEKGKDVELRCDPISGHTALYWYRQSLGQGLEFLIYFQGNSAPDKSGLPSDRFSAERTGGSVSTLTIQRTQQEDSAVYLCATAAASTGRYEQYFGPGTRLTVT.

In its sample, this clonotype was seen many times. The chain combines TRBV3-1 with TRBJ2-3, with unresolved D. This CDR3 comprises 14 residues. CDR1 is LGHDT and CDR2 is YNNKEL in the germline V gene (reference sequence). Deletions cut 0 bases from V and 4 bases from J, with 8 bases between. As DNA, the CDR3 is TGTGCCAGCAGCCAAGATCTACCCTCAGATACGCAGTATTTT. Its protein product is CASSQDLPSDTQYF.

This clonotype was counted ten times or more. V is TRBV20-1 and J is TRBJ2-7, with D possibly TRBD2 on 6 matching bases. This CDR3 is built from 13 residues. Germline V gives CDR1 DFQATT, CDR2 SNEGSKA (reference sequence). V was clipped by 3 bases and J by 2 bases, with 11 bases between them. This CDR3 reads CSASLGLAYEQYF. The CDR3 nucleotides read TGCAGTGCTAGTCTGGGACTTGCCTACGAGCAGTACTTC.

This clonotype has at least ten counts. The chain carries TRBV5-4 and TRBJ1-2, with a weak D call TRBD1 (5 bases). V was cut by 0 bases and J by 4 bases, with 16 bases left in between. The CDR3 is made up of 16 amino acids. Germline V gene data show CDR1 as SGHNT and CDR2 as YYREEE (reference sequence). The CDR3 bases are TGTGCCAGCAGCTTGGACAGGAACTCTGACGGCTATGGCTACACCTTC. Amino acid sequence: CASSLDRNSDGYGYTF.

This clonotype is deemed medium-sized. The gene calls are TRBV11-3 and TRBJ2-1; tentative D call: TRBD1 (6 bases). This CDR3 has 15 amino acids. Trimming cost V 4 bases and J 6 bases, with 16 bases left between them. CDR1 and CDR2 (germline): SGHNT, YENEEA. The CDR3 sequence is CASSSTGRGFNEQFF. In nucleotides, the CDR3 is TGTGCCAGCAGCTCAACTGGTAGGGGGTTCAATGAGCAGTTCTTC.

This clonotype was seen many times. V and J are TRBV3-1 and TRBJ1-2; D is ambiguous. The length of the CDR3 is 17 residues. Germline values: CDR1 LGHDT, CDR2 YNNKEL (reference sequence). V lost 0 bases and J lost 3, with 17 bases in between. CDR3 coding DNA: TGTGCCAGCAGCCAAGAAGGTTCCCAGACTAACGACTATGGCTACACCTTC. This gives the protein CASSQEGSQTNDYGYTF. Combining the CDR3 with reference TRBV3-1 and TRBJ1-2 gives the whole variable domain DTAVSQTPKYLVTQMGNDKSIKCEQNLGHDTMYWYKQDSKKFLKIMFSYNNKELIINETVPNRFSPKSPDKAHLNLHINSLELGDSAVYFCASSQEGSQTNDYGYTFGSGTRLTVV.

The chain links TRBV5-4 to TRBJ1-4; weak D call: TRBD1 (5 bases). The CDR3 loop spans 13 amino acids. The germline V gene encodes CDR1 SGHNT and CDR2 YYREEE (reference sequence). With 9 bases removed from V and 4 bases from J, the gap between germline ends came to 13 bases. CDR3 bases: TGTGCCACCACCGACCAGGGTAATGAAAAACTGTTTTTT. It codes for CATTDQGNEKLFF.

This clonotype was recorded many times. In DNA, the CDR3 is TGTGCCAGCAGCCAGCGGGGGAGTCAAGGCTACACCTTC. The encoded protein is CASSQRGSQGYTF. V gene TRBV3-1 combines with J gene TRBJ1-2; D is perhaps TRBD1 (5 bases). There are 13 residues in the CDR3. The germline gives CDR1 LGHDT, CDR2 YNNKEL (reference sequence). Trimming cost V 3 bases and J 8 bases, with 13 bases left between them.

This clonotype was seen repeatedly, ten times or more. This chain links TRBV5-1 with TRBJ1-1, with no clear D. Trimming left V 0 bases short and J 5 bases short, with 5 bases between. This CDR3 is 12 amino acids long. Germline V CDR1 and CDR2: SGHRS, YFSETQ. This chain's CDR3 is CASSLDLTEAFF. In DNA form, the CDR3 reads TGCGCCAGCAGCTTGGATTTAACTGAAGCTTTCTTT.

By frequency in the sample, this clonotype is medium-sized (0.01 to 0.1%). The V call is TRBV7-9, the J call TRBJ2-3, with 7 bases aligning to TRBD2. Germline-derived CDR1 and CDR2 are SEHNR and FQNEAQ (reference sequence). The CDR3 spans 14 residues. Losses at the gene ends were 4 bases for V and 3 bases for J; bases not matched to a gene: 4. CDR3 in DNA: TGTGCCAGCAGCTCGCCGCGGGGGACAGATACGCAGTATTTT. Protein sequence: CASSSPRGTDTQYF.

This clonotype appeared many times. V and J are TRBV12-3 or TRBV12-4 and TRBJ1-5, with 7 nucleotides matching TRBD1. V trimming: 4 bases; J trimming: 5 bases; junction bases outside the gene matches: 5. This CDR3 has 14 amino acids. CDR3 in amino acids: CASSWGQSYQPQHF. CDR3 bases: TGTGCCAGCAGTTGGGGACAGTCCTATCAGCCCCAGCATTTT.

This clonotype came up many times. This chain connects TRBV18 to TRBJ1-3; D gene unclear. The V end lost 3 bases, the J end lost 2 bases, and 8 bases lay between the germline ends. The germline CDR1 and CDR2 sequences are KGHSH and LQKENI. The CDR3 is made up of 14 amino acids. The CDR3 DNA is TGTGCCAGCTCACCTGGACCCGCTGGAAACACCATATATTTT. Translating gives CASSPGPAGNTIYF. Full variable domain (remainder filled in from reference TRBV18 and TRBJ1-3): NAGVMQNPRHLVRRRGQEARLRCSPMKGHSHVYWYRQLPEEGLKFMVYLQKENIIDESGMPKERFSAEFPKEGPSILRIQQVVRGDSAAYFCASSPGPAGNTIYFGEGSWLTVV.

This clonotype qualifies as medium-sized. A junction boundary mismatches the germline segment, possibly from a read error. The J gene is TRBJ1-2, the V gene TRBV28; 8 bases line up with TRBD1. CDR1 is MDHEN, CDR2 SYDVKM, per germline. The CDR3 contains 13 residues. Written as DNA, the CDR3 is TGTGCCAGCAGTCTCAACCCGGGACAGGAACGGGAGTTC. Translation gives CASSLNPGQEREF.

Ten or more counts support this clonotype. The chain carries TRBV4-3 and TRBJ2-2; 9 bases align to TRBD2. The V segment lost 0 bases and the J segment 4 bases; nucleotides outside the gene matches: 3. From germline, CDR1 is LGHNA and CDR2 YSLEER. The CDR3 totals 16 residues. As DNA, the CDR3 is TGCGCCAGCAGCCAAGATTGGCGGGGGGGCACCGGGGAGCTGTTTTTT. Encoded protein: CASSQDWRGGTGELFF.

This clonotype came up many times. The chain is built from TRBV20-1 and TRBJ1-1; no clear D gene. Looked up from germline, CDR1 is DFQATT and CDR2 is SNEGSKA (reference sequence). This CDR3 has 14 residues. The V and J ends lost 1 base and 1 base respectively, with 10 bases between them. The CDR3 protein is CSARAVLTNTEAFF. DNA for the CDR3: TGCAGTGCTAGAGCCGTATTGACGAACACTGAAGCTTTCTTT.

Concerning this clonotype itself: This clone may be a read error of a much larger clone one base away. V gene TRBV9 combines with J gene TRBJ1-4, with 8 bases fitting TRBD1. This CDR3 comprises 14 residues. Germline CDR1 SGDLS, CDR2 YYNGEE. The CDR3 coding sequence is TGTGCCAACAGCAACGACAGGGGTGACGGAAAACTGTTTTTT. Translation gives CANSNDRGDGKLFF.

Sample share makes this clonotype medium-sized (0.01 to 0.1%). V and J are TRBV5-4 and TRBJ1-1; D is unclear. Trimming took off 0 bases at V and 1 base at J, with 10 bases between the two ends. The germline V gene encodes CDR1 SGHNT and CDR2 YYREEE (reference sequence). This CDR3 has 15 residues. CDR3 loop: CASSLVGEGNTEAFF. In DNA, the CDR3 is TGTGCCAGCAGCTTGGTCGGGGAGGGGAACACTGAAGCTTTCTTT.